Only one count was recorded for the clone carrying this T cell receptor beta chain. V dropped 5 bases and J dropped 1 base, with 16 bases sitting between them. CDR1 GTSNPN and CDR2 SVGIG come from the germline V gene (reference sequence). CDR3 length: 15 residues. These data are taken from a study of blood T cell repertoires in COVID-19. Looking at the study overall: Acute and convalescent COVID-19 samples came from the United States, Italy and Spain. PBMCs, B-cell-depleted T cells, or T cells provided the cDNA or gDNA that made up the material.

Original analysis: How many nucleated cells were present was estimated from reference gene primer amplification. Only in-frame clones appear in the TCRdb table, and some are missing; sequencing was by immunoSEQ multiplex PCR. From that table come the V and J calls and clone size; the DNA was used to work out D and trimming. The data contain more than 95,000 clones, less than 90% of them singletons. The sequence was collected from a man in his fifties or sixties with acute or convalescent COVID-19. The chain couples TRBV30 to TRBJ2-3; D is perhaps TRBD1 (6 bases). The sample comprised peripheral blood. The CDR3 DNA reads as TGTGCCTGGGACATCAGACAGGCTGGCACAGATACGCAGTATTTT. Translation gives CAWDIRQAGTDTQYF. Looking up the rest from reference TRBV30 and TRBJ2-3 gives the full variable domain: SQTIHQWPATLVQPVGSPLSLECTVEGTSNPNLYWYRQAAGRGLQLLFYSVGIGQISSEVPQNLSASRPQDRQFILSSKKLLLSDSGFYLCAWDIRQAGTDTQYFGPGTRLTVL.